This T cell receptor beta chain was captured by sequencing in a study of a mutant IDH1 vaccine in newly diagnosed glioma. Across the whole study: Treatment recipients were about 62% male and roughly 38% female, and their mean age was roughly 40 years. Those enrolled had earlier been treated with radiotherapy, temozolomide, or both, mostly both.

Trimming stripped 6 bases from V and 3 bases from J, with 14 bases between. Looked up from germline, CDR1 is SNHLY and CDR2 is FYNNEI. The CDR3 covers 14 residues. Here immunoSEQ multiplex PCR was the method, and the copy in TCRdb shows in-frame clones only, minus some. The profile covers 80,000 to 100,000 clones, with about 80% appearing a single time and roughly 5.3% taken by the ten largest. The time point denotes: baseline, week 1 (first vaccination visit). This sample's treatment: pre-vaccination baseline after standard-of-care therapy. This receptor was obtained from a man aged 35 to 55 with glioma. Some clones in this sample may be carry-over from other donors' samples. The chain uses TRBV2 and TRBJ2-5, with TRBD1 as a possible D gene (7 bases). The sample here was PBMCs, taken from a glioma patient treated with radiotherapy, temozolomide or both. CDR3 protein: CASSSGRGEETQYF. Written as DNA, the CDR3 is TGTGCCAGCAGCTCAGGCAGGGGGGAAGAGACCCAGTACTTC.